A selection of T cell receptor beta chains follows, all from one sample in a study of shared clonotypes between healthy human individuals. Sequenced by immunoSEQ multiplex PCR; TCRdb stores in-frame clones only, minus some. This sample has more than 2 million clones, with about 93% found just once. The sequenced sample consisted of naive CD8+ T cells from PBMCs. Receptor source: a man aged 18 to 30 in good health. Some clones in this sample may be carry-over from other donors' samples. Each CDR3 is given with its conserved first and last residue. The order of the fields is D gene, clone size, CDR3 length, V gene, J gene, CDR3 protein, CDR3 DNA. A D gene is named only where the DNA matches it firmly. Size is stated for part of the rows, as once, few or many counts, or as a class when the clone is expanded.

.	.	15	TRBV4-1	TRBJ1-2	CASSQDLGQNYGYTF	TGCGCCAGCAGCCAAGATCTCGGACAGAACTATGGCTACACCTTC
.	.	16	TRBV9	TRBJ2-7	CASSVPPDYFPGEQYF	TGTGCCAGCAGCGTACCCCCGGACTATTTCCCCGGCGAGCAGTACTTC
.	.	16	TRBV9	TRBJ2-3	CASSVGWSGSTDTQYF	TGTGCCAGCAGCGTAGGGTGGAGCGGGAGCACAGATACGCAGTATTTT
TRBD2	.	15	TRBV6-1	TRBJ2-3	CASRPLAGGPDTQYF	TGTGCCAGCAGGCCCCTAGCGGGAGGACCAGATACGCAGTATTTT
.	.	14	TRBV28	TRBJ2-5	CASSLSRPGKAQYF	TGTGCCAGCAGTTTAAGCCGCCCCGGCAAGGCCCAGTACTTC
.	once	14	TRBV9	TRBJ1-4	CASSGLGTNEKLFF	TGTGCCAGCAGCGGGCTAGGGACTAATGAAAAACTGTTTTTT
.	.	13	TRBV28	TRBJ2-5	CASSSLPEETQYF	TGTGCCAGCAGTTCCCTCCCGGAGGAGACCCAGTACTTC
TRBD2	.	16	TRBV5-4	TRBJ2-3	CASSLEAGAGTDTQYF	TGTGCCAGCAGCTTGGAGGCGGGAGCTGGGACAGATACGCAGTATTTT
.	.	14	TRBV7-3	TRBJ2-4	CASSDPSGRNIQYF	TGTGCCAGCAGCGACCCCTCGGGACGAAACATTCAGTACTTC
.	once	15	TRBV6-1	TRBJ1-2	CASSSRDTWNYGYTF	TGTGCCAGCAGTTCCCGGGACACCTGGAACTATGGCTACACCTTC